This TCR beta chain was sequenced for a study of STAT5B mutations in CD4+ large granular lymphocyte leukemia. This CDR3 has 15 residues. Germline loops: CDR1 SGHRS, CDR2 YFSETQ. Trimming removed 1 base at V and 0 bases at J, with 9 bases between. This table comes from immunoSEQ multiplex PCR, and its TCRdb copy is limited to in-frame clones, with some not included. This table has 20,000 to 30,000 clones, under 90% appearing once. This chain links TRBV5-1 with TRBJ2-3; no clear D gene. The specimen sequenced was CD4+ T cells from blood buffy coats. This sequence originates from a human donor in good health. Written as DNA, the CDR3 is TGCGCCAGCAGCTTGACTGGGAAAAGCACAGATACGCAGTATTTT. It specifies CASSLTGKSTDTQYF.